This TCR beta chain was captured by sequencing in a study of blood T cell repertoires in COVID-19 (dated by TCRdb to the early 2020s). Turning to the overall study: Samples from collaborators originated in the United States, Italy and Spain and spanned both the acute and convalescent phases of COVID-19. The prospective study material was composed of cDNA or gDNA derived from T cells, B-cell-depleted T cells, or PBMCs. Subjects who had been exposed to COVID-19, were actively infected with it, or had recovered from it provided the deeply sampled blood TCRbeta repertoires that made up the dataset. The repertoires were released in a freely available public database meant as a resource for research on the immune response to SARS-CoV-2. Samples were obtained from the ongoing ImmuneRACE study (first 160 participants) and from over 1,000 subjects provided by 6 global collaborators. Nearly every sample came with metadata listing a de-identified subject ID, COVID-19 status, age in years and sex. HLA class I and class II types, where available, came from metadata supplied by the sample provider rather than from assay-based typing.

Participants in the prospective study were enrolled through a virtual design, were aged roughly 18 to 100 years, and lived in some 24 United States geographic areas. In the prospective study, cohorts were assigned on the basis of participant-reported clinical history obtained from a screening survey and a study questionnaire. Recovered participants in ImmuneRACE Cohort 3 were defined by two consecutive negative NP/OP PCR tests, clearance by a healthcare professional, or resolution of symptoms. In the prospective study, whole blood, serum and a nasopharyngeal or oropharyngeal swab were collected from each participant by mobile phlebotomists. Prospective study participants could optionally give additional blood draws and questionnaires over a roughly two-month period. Blood samples from the prospective study were shipped frozen or at room temperature prior to DNA extraction. Regarding this clone: There is no known antigen for this receptor. Per-base quality was not reported, and no clone a single base away is much larger than it.

The immunoSEQ Assay, a bias-controlled multiplex PCR, was used to amplify TCRbeta CDR3 regions from genomic DNA. As for the authors' bioinformatics: The number of nucleated cells in each sample was estimated by amplification of reference gene primers within the assay. Sequence reads were collapsed and filtered to measure the absolute abundance of every unique TCRbeta CDR3 rearrangement. Productive Simpson clonality was computed per sample as the square root of Simpson's diversity index over productive rearrangements. TCRdb mirrors the immuneACCESS table, restricted to in-frame sequences. Some clones are absent from its copies; in checked studies, under half trace to an unresolved V gene, and the reason for the others is unknown. V, J and clone size derive from that table, while D and trimming were established from the DNA sequence. Counted in this sample were 180,000 or so clones; roughly 80% of them appeared once. 11% of the sample rests with the top ten.

General study outcomes and caveats: The amount of clinical and demographic metadata varied by source and participant and was provided uncurated.

The junction shows trimming of 6 bases on V and 4 bases on J, plus 12 bases between the germline ends. Including the terminal cysteine and phenylalanine, the CDR3 comprises 13 residues. The sequence is cut down to CDR3 DNA, 39 bases in frame from base 1. Recombination connected TRBV12-3 or TRBV12-4 to TRBJ1-2, with a weak D call of TRBD1 (6 bases match). The receptor was derived from a man aged 50 or older who had recovered from COVID-19. The material sequenced was PBMCs or T cells enriched from blood (not recorded which). The DNA sequence is as follows: TGTGCCAGCAGACGGACAGTAACCTATGGCTACACCTTC. Its protein product is CASRRTVTYGYTF.